Presented here are 26 T cell receptor beta chains from one specimen sequenced in a study of OX40 agonist ivuxolimab in advanced cancers. This table comes from immunoSEQ multiplex PCR, and its TCRdb copy is limited to in-frame clones, with some not included. The table includes approximately 79,000 clones, approximately 87% detected once. Sequenced here: CD4+ or CD8+ T cells sorted from blood, sampled in a trial of the OX40 agonist ivuxolimab. These receptors came from an adult with an advanced solid tumor such as melanoma, head and neck, liver or kidney cancer.

This sequence joins TRBV5-1 and TRBJ2-7; perhaps TRBD2 as D (5 bases). V was cut by 4 bases and J by 0 bases, with 11 bases left in between. The CDR3 is 14 amino acids. Germline-derived CDR1 and CDR2 are SGHRS and YFSETQ. DNA for the CDR3: TGCGCCAGCAGCCGCCCGGGGAACTCCTACGAGCAGTACTTC. Its translation is CASSRPGNSYEQYF.

The genes are TRBV9 and TRBJ1-3, with a tentative D call TRBD1 (5 bases). Trimming cost V 0 bases and J 4 bases, with 17 bases left between them. The germline CDR1 and CDR2 sequences are SGDLS and YYNGEE. The CDR3 runs 17 residues. CDR3 DNA sequence: TGTGCCAGCAGCGTAGTTCCGGGGGTAATAAGCGGAAACACCATATATTTT. Protein: CASSVVPGVISGNTIYF.

This clone was recorded only once. The genes are TRBV27 and TRBJ2-3; D is possibly TRBD1 or TRBD2 (5 bases each). Trimming took off 7 bases at V and 2 bases at J, with 10 bases between the two ends. Germline lookup yields CDR1 MNHEY and CDR2 SMNVEV (reference sequence). The CDR3 contains 13 residues. DNA of the CDR3: TGTGCCAGCAAGGGACGGAACACAGATACGCAGTATTTT. It encodes CASKGRNTDTQYF.

The J gene is TRBJ1-1, the V gene TRBV18; D perhaps matches TRBD1 (5 bases). CDR1 is KGHSH, CDR2 LQKENI, per germline. Trimming stripped 3 bases from V and 2 bases from J, with 10 bases between. The CDR3 totals 14 residues. Written as DNA, the CDR3 is TGTGCCAGCTCACCGGGGCGCCGAAACACTGAAGCTTTCTTT. Translating gives CASSPGRRNTEAFF. Drawing the rest from reference TRBV18 and TRBJ1-1, the complete variable domain is NAGVMQNPRHLVRRRGQEARLRCSPMKGHSHVYWYRQLPEEGLKFMVYLQKENIIDESGMPKERFSAEFPKEGPSILRIQQVVRGDSAAYFCASSPGRRNTEAFFGQGTRLTVV.

This sequence joins TRBV18 and TRBJ1-5; no definite D call. This CDR3 contains 13 residues. In germline, CDR1 is KGHSH, CDR2 LQKENI. V was cut by 5 bases and J by 5 bases, with 10 bases left in between. The CDR3 sequence is CASSSQFDQPQHF. In DNA, the CDR3 is TGTGCCAGCTCATCACAATTTGATCAGCCCCAGCATTTT. Complete variable domain (other parts from reference TRBV18 and TRBJ1-5): NAGVMQNPRHLVRRRGQEARLRCSPMKGHSHVYWYRQLPEEGLKFMVYLQKENIIDESGMPKERFSAEFPKEGPSILRIQQVVRGDSAAYFCASSSQFDQPQHFGDGTRLSIL.

The chain joins TRBV10-2 to TRBJ1-1, with D uncertain. Trimming pared 0 bases from V and 0 bases from J, leaving 8 bases between. Per the germline V gene, CDR1 is WSHSY and CDR2 is SAAADI. CDR3 length: 15 amino acids. The CDR3 loop is CASSESTPMNTEAFF. The DNA of the CDR3 is TGCGCCAGCAGTGAGTCGACCCCCATGAACACTGAAGCTTTCTTT.

The sample holds a few counts of this clone. This rearrangement joins TRBV10-1 to TRBJ1-1, with D unclear. There are 12 residues in the CDR3. Deletions cut 6 bases from V and 1 base from J, with 6 bases between. Germline assignment: CDR1 WNHNN and CDR2 SYGVQD (reference sequence). The CDR3 nucleotides read TGCGCCAGCAGGGGAACGAACACTGAAGCTTTCTTT. Translating gives CASRGTNTEAFF.

V is TRBV5-4 and J is TRBJ2-5; D remains ambiguous. The V gene's germline CDR1 is SGHNT and CDR2 YYREEE (reference sequence). The CDR3 has 13 residues. The ends were cut back, 0 bases at V and 5 bases at J, with 8 bases in the middle. The CDR3 bases are TGTGCCAGCAGCTTGGGGCCTGAGGAGACCCAGTACTTC. Its protein product is CASSLGPEETQYF.

This clone was picked up a small number of times. The chain couples TRBV29-1 to TRBJ1-2; D call uncertain. The CDR3 sequence is 12 residues long. In germline, CDR1 is SQVTM, CDR2 ANQGSEA. V was cut by 4 bases and J by 4 bases, with 10 bases left in between. The CDR3 region has the DNA TGCAGCGTTGGGCAGATGGGCTATGGCTACACCTTC. Translating it yields CSVGQMGYGYTF.

For the CDR3, the DNA is TGTGCCAGCAGTCGGGGACATTTGTCTGGGGCCAACGTCCTGACTTTC. This encodes CASSRGHLSGANVLTF. The J gene is TRBJ2-6, the V gene TRBV6-4, with D perhaps matching TRBD1 (6 bases). Germline CDR1 MRHNA, CDR2 SNTAGT. The germline V and J ends were trimmed by 5 bases and 1 base, with 12 bases remaining between them. The CDR3 runs 16 residues.

In the case of this clone: Germline is not matched at one junction end, which may reflect a read error. The chain is built from TRBV5-6 and TRBJ2-7, with D maybe TRBD1 (6 bases). Germline V CDR1 and CDR2: SGHDT, YYEEEE. CDR3 length: 12 amino acids. CDR3 nucleotides: TGTGCCAGCAGCGTCCCCCAACAGGGAGTCGTATTC. Amino acids: CASSVPQQGVVF.

The chain is built from TRBV29-1 and TRBJ2-7; 7 bases fit TRBD1. The germline gives CDR1 SQVTM, CDR2 ANQGSEA. The CDR3 length is 12 residues. The V segment lost 4 bases and the J segment 7 bases; nucleotides outside the gene matches: 7. For the CDR3, the DNA is TGCAGCGTTGCACAGGGGCTTAGGGAGCAGTACTTC. Translated, it gives CSVAQGLREQYF.

In nucleotides, the CDR3 is TGTGCCAGCAGTTACTCGGGGCTAGCCAGAGGGGAGACCCAGTACTTC. Amino acid sequence: CASSYSGLARGETQYF. The genes are TRBV6-5 and TRBJ2-5; D possibly uses TRBD1 or TRBD2 (5 bases each). The CDR3 runs to 16 residues. The germline V gene has CDR1 MNHEY and CDR2 SVGAGI. V gave up 0 bases and J gave up 5 bases, with 16 bases separating them.

This chain uses TRBV20-1 with TRBJ2-1; D is unclear. Per germline, CDR1 DFQATT and CDR2 SNEGSKA (reference sequence). V was cut by 4 bases and J by 6 bases, with 4 bases left in between. This CDR3 comprises 10 residues. The CDR3 is CSATSNEQFF. For the CDR3, the DNA is TGCAGTGCTACGTCCAATGAGCAGTTCTTC.

The chain is built from TRBV28 and TRBJ2-1; D is uncertain. The germline V gene has CDR1 MDHEN and CDR2 SYDVKM. The CDR3 spans 12 residues. V shed 7 bases and J shed 11 bases, with 15 bases lying between them. CDR3 amino acids: CASTDSSRKQFF. The CDR3 nucleotides read TGTGCCAGCACCGATTCCTCTCGAAAGCAGTTCTTC.

The chain is built from TRBV5-1 and TRBJ2-1; D gene unclear. Germline values: CDR1 SGHRS, CDR2 YFSETQ. The CDR3 consists of 13 residues. V was trimmed by 5 bases and J by 4 bases, leaving 10 bases between them. The CDR3 region is CASRTDPYNEQFF. CDR3 DNA sequence: TGCGCCAGCAGGACTGACCCTTACAATGAGCAGTTCTTC.

A few counts support this clone. The chain joins TRBV7-2 to TRBJ2-7; 9 bases line up with TRBD1. The CDR3 is 14 residues long. Germline V gene data show CDR1 as SGHTA and CDR2 as FQGNSA. V was clipped by 5 bases and J by 7 bases; unmatched bases: 9. In DNA form, the CDR3 reads TGTGCCAGCAGCCGACAGGGGGTAGAGGATGAGCAGTACTTC. Its protein is CASSRQGVEDEQYF.

The rearrangement links TRBV6-1 to TRBJ1-1; possible D gene TRBD1, 5 bases. The CDR3 has 14 amino acids. Germline CDR1 reads MNHNS; CDR2 reads SASEGT. Between the trimmed V and J ends, which lost 7 bases and 1 base, there was a span of 13 bases. The CDR3 protein is CASTRTIWNTEAFF. CDR3 in DNA: TGTGCCAGCACCAGGACAATATGGAACACTGAAGCTTTCTTT.

This rearrangement joins TRBV30 to TRBJ1-5, with D perhaps TRBD1 (5 bases). Deletions cut 0 bases from V and 4 bases from J, with 7 bases between. CDR1 and CDR2 (germline): GTSNPN, SVGIG (reference sequence). The CDR3 runs 13 residues. The CDR3 nucleotides are TGTGCCTGGAGTGTTCGGGGGAATCAGCCCCAGCATTTT. Translating it yields CAWSVRGNQPQHF.

The genes are TRBV2 and TRBJ1-2; TRBD1 might be the D (5 bases). Germline CDR1 is SNHLY and CDR2 is FYNNEI. Trimming took off 2 bases at V and 3 bases at J, with 10 bases between the two ends. The CDR3 extends over 14 amino acids. CDR3 DNA sequence: TGTGCCAGCAGTGAACTCTGGGGCGACTATGGCTACACCTTC. It translates to CASSELWGDYGYTF. Complete variable domain (other parts from reference TRBV2 and TRBJ1-2): EPEVTQTPSHQVTQMGQEVILRCVPISNHLYFYWYRQILGQKVEFLVSFYNNEISEKSEIFDDQFSVERPDGSNFTLKIRSTKLEDSAMYFCASSELWGDYGYTFGSGTRLTVV.

The chain uses TRBV18 and TRBJ1-2, with D perhaps matching TRBD1 (6 bases). This CDR3 spans 14 amino acids. V was pared by 3 bases and J by 1 base, with 9 bases between. Germline loops: CDR1 KGHSH, CDR2 LQKENI. The CDR3 is CASSPGQNNYGYTF. CDR3 nucleotides: TGTGCCAGCTCACCCGGACAGAATAACTATGGCTACACCTTC. Drawing the rest from reference TRBV18 and TRBJ1-2, the complete variable domain is NAGVMQNPRHLVRRRGQEARLRCSPMKGHSHVYWYRQLPEEGLKFMVYLQKENIIDESGMPKERFSAEFPKEGPSILRIQQVVRGDSAAYFCASSPGQNNYGYTFGSGTRLTVV.

This sequence joins TRBV7-9 and TRBJ2-3; D may be TRBD1 or TRBD2 (5 bases each). The CDR3 is 12 residues long. V was pared by 1 base and J by 9 bases, with 8 bases between. Germline V lookup: CDR1 SEHNR, CDR2 FQNEAQ (reference sequence). CDR3 nucleotides: TGTGCCAGCAGCTTAGTGGGGGAAACGCAGTATTTT. This encodes CASSLVGETQYF. Drawing the rest from reference TRBV7-9 and TRBJ2-3, the complete variable domain is DTGVSQNPRHKITKRGQNVTFRCDPISEHNRLYWYRQTLGQGPEFLTYFQNEAQLEKSRLLSDRFSAERPKGSFSTLEIQRTEQGDSAMYLCASSLVGETQYFGPGTRLTVL.

The V call is TRBV29-1, the J call TRBJ2-7, with TRBD2 matching 8 bases. Germline trimming cut 2 bases from V and 7 bases from J; bases unmatched to any gene: 10. CDR1 SQVTM and CDR2 ANQGSEA come from the germline V gene. The CDR3 spans 14 residues. This chain's CDR3 is CSVETRGAGGEQYF. Here the CDR3 DNA reads TGCAGCGTTGAAACGCGGGGGGCCGGCGGGGAGCAGTACTTC.

The chain recombines TRBV29-1 with TRBJ2-7; a weak D match, TRBD1 (9 bases). This CDR3 comprises 13 residues. The ends were cut back, 7 bases at V and 7 bases at J, with 20 bases in the middle. Germline CDR1 reads SQVTM; CDR2 reads ANQGSEA. CDR3 residues: CSATGGTGREQYF. In DNA, the CDR3 is TGCAGCGCCACGGGGGGGACAGGGAGAGAGCAGTACTTC.

The rearrangement links TRBV25-1 to TRBJ2-3; D gene uncertain. Trimming stripped 6 bases from V and 1 base from J, with 11 bases between. The germline CDR1 and CDR2 sequences are MGHDK and SYGVNS. The CDR3 runs to 14 residues. Here the CDR3 reads CASRPSLGTDTQYF. In DNA, the CDR3 is TGTGCCAGCAGACCTTCTTTAGGCACAGATACGCAGTATTTT.

The chain combines TRBV10-1 with TRBJ1-1; D unclear. The V gene lost 7 bases and the J gene lost 4 bases, with 16 bases spanning the gap. The CDR3 sequence is 14 residues long. Germline CDR1 WNHNN, CDR2 SYGVQD (reference sequence). CDR3 loop: CASNGGPLGTEAFF. Here the CDR3 DNA reads TGCGCCAGCAACGGCGGACCCCTGGGCACTGAAGCTTTCTTT.